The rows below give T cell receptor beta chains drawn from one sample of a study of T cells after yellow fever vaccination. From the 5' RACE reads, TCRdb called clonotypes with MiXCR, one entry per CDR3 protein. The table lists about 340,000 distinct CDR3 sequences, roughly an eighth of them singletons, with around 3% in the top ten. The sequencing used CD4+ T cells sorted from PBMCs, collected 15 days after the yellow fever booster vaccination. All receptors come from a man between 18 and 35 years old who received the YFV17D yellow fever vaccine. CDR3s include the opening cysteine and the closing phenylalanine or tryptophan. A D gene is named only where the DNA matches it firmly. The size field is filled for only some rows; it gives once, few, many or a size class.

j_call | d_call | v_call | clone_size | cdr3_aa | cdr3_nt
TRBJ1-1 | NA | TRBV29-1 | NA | CSGCLGQNTEAFF | TGCAGCGGTTGCCTAGGACAGAACACTGAAGCTTTCTTT
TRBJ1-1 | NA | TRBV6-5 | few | CASIKGDAEAFF | TGTGCCAGCATTAAGGGCGACGCTGAAGCTTTCTTT
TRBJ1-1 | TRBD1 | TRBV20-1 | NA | CSAIRGLNTEAFF | TGCAGTGCTATTAGGGGGCTGAACACTGAAGCTTTCTTT
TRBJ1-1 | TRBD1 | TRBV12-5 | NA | CASGLGQGNTEAFF | TGTGCTAGTGGTTTGGGACAGGGGAACACTGAAGCTTTCTTT
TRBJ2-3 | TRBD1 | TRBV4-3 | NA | CASSVQGAIGDTQYF | TGCGCCAGCAGCGTACAGGGGGCGATTGGGGATACGCAGTATTTT
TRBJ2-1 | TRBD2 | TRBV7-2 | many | CASSISGGILYEQFF | TGTGCCAGCAGCATTAGCGGGGGGATTCTGTATGAGCAGTTCTTC
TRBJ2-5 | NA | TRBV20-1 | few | CSARGTQETQYF | TGCAGTGCTAGAGGGACCCAAGAGACCCAGTACTTC
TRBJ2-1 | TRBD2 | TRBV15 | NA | CATSRLAGAQSGDEQFF | TGTGCCACCAGCAGACTAGCGGGCGCTCAGTCAGGGGATGAGCAGTTCTTC
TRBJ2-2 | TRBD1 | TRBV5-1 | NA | CASSGDRINGELFF | TGCGCCAGCAGCGGGGACAGAATCAACGGGGAGCTGTTTTTT
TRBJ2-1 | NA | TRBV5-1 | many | CASSLARGRSYNEQFF | TGCGCCAGCAGCTTGGCCCGGGGTCGCTCCTACAATGAGCAGTTCTTC
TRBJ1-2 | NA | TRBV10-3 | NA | CAIIPGVRTNYGYTF | TGTGCCATCATACCCGGGGTTCGGACCAACTATGGCTACACCTTC
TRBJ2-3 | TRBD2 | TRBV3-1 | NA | CASSRASGATDTQYF | TGTGCCAGCAGCCGGGCTAGCGGGGCCACAGATACGCAGTATTTT
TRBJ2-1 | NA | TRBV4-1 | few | CASKPGLGFSYNEQFF | TGCGCCAGCAAGCCAGGGCTGGGGTTCTCCTACAATGAGCAGTTCTTC
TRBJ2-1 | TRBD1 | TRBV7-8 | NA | CASSENRDRLNNEQFF | TGTGCCAGCAGCGAAAACCGGGACAGGCTAAACAATGAGCAGTTCTTC
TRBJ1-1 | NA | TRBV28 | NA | CASSSNPTSGAFF | TGTGCCAGCAGTTCCAACCCCACCTCTGGGGCTTTCTTT
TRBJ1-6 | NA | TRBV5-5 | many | CASSLARADSPLHF | TGTGCCAGCAGCTTGGCCAGGGCGGATTCACCCCTCCACTTT
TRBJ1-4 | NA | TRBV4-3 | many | CASSQDRGATNEKLFF | TGCGCCAGCAGCCAAGACCGCGGGGCAACTAATGAAAAACTGTTTTTT
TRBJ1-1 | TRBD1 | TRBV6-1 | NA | CASSEIWGGGERAFF | TGTGCCAGCAGTGAAATATGGGGAGGGGGCGAACGAGCTTTCTTT
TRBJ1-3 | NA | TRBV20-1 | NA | CSAFPKGTGNTIYF | TGCAGTGCGTTTCCCAAGGGGACTGGAAACACCATATATTTT
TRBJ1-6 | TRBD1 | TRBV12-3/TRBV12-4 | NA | CASSRRGRNSPLHF | TGTGCCAGCAGCCGGAGGGGGCGGAATTCACCCCTCCACTTT
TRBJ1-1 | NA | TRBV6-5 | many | CASRTGNTEAFF | TGTGCCAGCAGGACCGGGAACACTGAAGCTTTCTTT
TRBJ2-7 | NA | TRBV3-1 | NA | CASSQASQGFHEQYF | TGTGCCAGCAGCCAGGCAAGTCAGGGGTTCCACGAGCAGTACTTC
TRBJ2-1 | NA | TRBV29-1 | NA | CSGRQGRGEQFF | TGCAGCGGCCGACAAGGGCGAGGTGAGCAGTTCTTC
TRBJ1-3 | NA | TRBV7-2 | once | CASSLEQFGNTIYF | TGTGCCAGCAGCTTAGAACAGTTTGGAAACACCATATATTTT
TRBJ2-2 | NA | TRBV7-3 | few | CASSLFNSLNTGELFF | TGTGCCAGCAGCTTATTTAACTCCCTAAACACCGGGGAGCTGTTTTTT
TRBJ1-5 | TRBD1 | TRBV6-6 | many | CASSYEGQGSQPQHF | TGTGCCAGCAGTTACGAAGGACAGGGTAGTCAGCCCCAGCATTTT
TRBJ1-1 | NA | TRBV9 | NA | CASSVAGNTEAFF | TGTGCCAGCAGCGTAGCCGGGAACACTGAAGCTTTCTTT
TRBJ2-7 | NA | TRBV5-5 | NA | CASSIGGTYEQYF | TGTGCCAGCAGCATAGGAGGAACCTACGAGCAGTACTTC
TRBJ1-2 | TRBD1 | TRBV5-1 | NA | CASSSDRVHTF | TGCGCCAGCAGCTCGGACAGGGTGCACACCTTC
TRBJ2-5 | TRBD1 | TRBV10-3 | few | CAISEGGTGGETQYF | TGTGCCATCAGTGAGGGGGGAACAGGGGGAGAGACCCAGTACTTC
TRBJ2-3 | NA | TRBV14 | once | CASSQEAGPSTDTQYF | TGTGCCAGCAGCCAAGAGGCGGGGCCAAGCACAGATACGCAGTATTTT
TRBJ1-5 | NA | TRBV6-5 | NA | CASSATGTGNQPQHF | TGTGCCAGCAGTGCGACGGGGACGGGCAATCAGCCCCAGCATTTT
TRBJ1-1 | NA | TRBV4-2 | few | CASSQDPGVTEAFF | TGTGCCAGCAGCCAAGATCCAGGGGTCACTGAAGCTTTCTTT
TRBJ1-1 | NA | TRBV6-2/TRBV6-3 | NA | CASSYQSPRDTEAFF | TGTGCCAGCAGTTACCAAAGTCCAAGGGACACTGAAGCTTTCTTT
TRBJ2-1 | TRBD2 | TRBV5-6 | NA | CASSLVLAGYKYEQFF | TGTGCCAGCAGCTTGGTATTAGCGGGGTACAAGTATGAGCAGTTCTTC
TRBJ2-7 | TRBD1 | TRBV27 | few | CASSTLSGTGGNEQYF | TGTGCCAGCAGTACACTTTCCGGGACAGGGGGCAACGAGCAGTACTTC
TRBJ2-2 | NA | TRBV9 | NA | CASNRRGGQDPGELFF | TGTGCCAGCAACCGCCGGGGCGGGCAGGACCCCGGGGAGCTGTTTTTT
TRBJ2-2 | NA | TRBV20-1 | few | CSAIGLGNTGELFF | TGCAGTGCTATAGGGCTGGGCAACACCGGGGAGCTGTTTTTT
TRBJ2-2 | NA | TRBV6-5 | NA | CASSYSGGPKTGELFF | TGTGCCAGCAGTTACTCGGGGGGGCCGAAGACCGGGGAGCTGTTTTTT
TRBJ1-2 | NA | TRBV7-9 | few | CASSLVPGYTF | TGTGCCAGCAGCTTAGTTCCGGGCTACACCTTC
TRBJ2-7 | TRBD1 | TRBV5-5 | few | CASSLAPRTGPYEQYF | TGTGCCAGCAGCTTGGCACCGCGGACAGGGCCGTACGAGCAGTACTTC
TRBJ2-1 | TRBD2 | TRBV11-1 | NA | CASSLGASGGAHEQFF | TGTGCCAGCAGCTTAGGCGCTAGCGGGGGGGCCCATGAGCAGTTCTTC
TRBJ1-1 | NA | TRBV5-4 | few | CASSTPGGGTEAFF | TGTGCCAGCAGCACCCCCGGGGGGGGCACTGAAGCTTTCTTT
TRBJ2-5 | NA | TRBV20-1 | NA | CSAVKAAFKETQYF | TGCAGTGCTGTAAAGGCAGCGTTTAAAGAGACCCAGTACTTC
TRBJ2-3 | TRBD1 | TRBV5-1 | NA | CASSRDRAGTDTQYF | TGCGCCAGCAGCCGGGACAGGGCCGGCACAGATACGCAGTATTTT
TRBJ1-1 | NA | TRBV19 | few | CASSGWAWNTEAFF | TGTGCCAGTAGCGGTTGGGCTTGGAACACTGAAGCTTTCTTT
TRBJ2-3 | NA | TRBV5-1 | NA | CASSLSTQGSDTQYF | TGCGCCAGCAGCTTGTCTACCCAGGGGTCAGATACGCAGTATTTT
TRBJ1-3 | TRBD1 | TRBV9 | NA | CASSVVTGAGNTIYF | TGTGCCAGCAGCGTAGTAACAGGGGCTGGAAACACCATATATTTT
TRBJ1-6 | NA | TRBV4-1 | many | CASSPRSVDSPLHF | TGCGCCAGCAGCCCAAGATCAGTGGATTCACCCCTCCACTTT